This T cell receptor beta chain was captured in a study of chemoradiotherapy in HPV16-positive cancers. Study-level information: A couple of HPV16-positive patients' cells yielded candidate HPV-specific clones and common motifs. Study conclusions and caveats: The functional HPV-specific definition rests on just a couple of HPV16-positive patients. HPV-responsive T-cell expansion during chemoradiotherapy was linked to improved recurrence-free survival in HPV16-positive patients. Candidate HPV-specific clones and E7-related TCR motifs grew in tumor during treatment.

With respect to this clone: Its antigen remains unidentified.

Here immunoSEQ multiplex PCR was the method, and the copy in TCRdb shows in-frame clones only, minus some. This sample carries around 11,000 clones, around 70% of them seen once, and the ten largest clones take about a third. The TCR comes from a human donor with HPV-associated anogenital cancer. Sample collection was performed from a patient who underwent chemoradiotherapy.

CDR3 coding DNA: TGTGCCAGCAGCACCCCCACGGGACTCCTTTACGCCGAGCAGTACTTC. Encoded protein: CASSTPTGLLYAEQYF. The V gene is TRBV28, the J gene TRBJ2-7, with TRBD2 as a possible D gene (6 bases). The CDR3 extends over 16 amino acids. The V gene lost 6 bases and the J gene lost 6 bases, with 24 bases spanning the gap. The germline CDR1 and CDR2 sequences are MDHEN and SYDVKM.